Detailed here is one T cell receptor (beta chain). Other DNA sequences in the same sample also yield this CDR3. Using immunoSEQ multiplex PCR, the repertoire was profiled, and TCRdb retains in-frame clones only, with some absent. The sample contains more than 110,000 clones, about 70% of which appear only once. This sample was taken from a study of blood T cell repertoires in COVID-19. Overall study context: Sites across the United States, Italy and Spain contributed samples from acute and convalescent COVID-19. Sources were T cells, B-cell-depleted T cells, or PBMCs; the material itself was cDNA or gDNA.

Trimming pared 3 bases from V and 7 bases from J, leaving 7 bases between. The germline CDR1 and CDR2 sequences are LGHDT and YNNKEL (reference sequence). This CDR3 is built from 12 residues. The chain uses TRBV3-1 (or the pseudogene TRBV3-2) and TRBJ1-5, with D uncertain. What was sequenced was peripheral blood. This TCR was recovered from a man of 80 years or more with acute or convalescent COVID-19. CDR3 bases: TGTGCCAGCAGCCACCGAGGGCAGCCCCAGCATTTT. It translates to CASSHRGQPQHF.